This passage covers 20 T cell receptor beta chains from one sample sequenced in a study of response to subunit inactivated influenza vaccine. TCRdb re-derived calls from the RT-PCR reads in MiXCR, one entry per CDR3 protein. The sample carries roughly 630,000 distinct CDR3 sequences, 14% recorded once. Sample: PBMCs from blood, taken 14 days before vaccination. Every receptor here comes from a man aged 45-65 years who received an inactivated influenza vaccine.

This sequence joins TRBV4-3 and TRBJ1-6, with TRBD1 matching 8 bases. This CDR3 comprises 16 residues. The ends lost 4 bases at V and 5 bases at J; junction bases unmatched: 7. Germline CDR1 reads LGHNA; CDR2 reads YSLEER. Here the CDR3 reads CASSPFVTGDNSPLHF. The CDR3, as DNA: TGCGCCAGCAGCCCTTTCGTGACAGGGGATAATTCACCCCTCCACTTT.

V gene TRBV6-1 combines with J gene TRBJ1-6; 7 bases line up with TRBD1. Germline CDR1 and CDR2: MNHNS and SASEGT. Trimming took 7 bases from V and 3 from J; bases not matched to a gene: 3. This CDR3 is built from 14 residues. The CDR3 DNA reads TGTGCCAGCAAAGGACAGGACTATAATTCACCCCTCCACTTT. This translates into CASKGQDYNSPLHF.

J is TRBJ2-1 and V is TRBV28, with TRBD2 identical over 7 bases. Germline CDR1 reads MDHEN; CDR2 reads SYDVKM. The ends lost 6 bases at V and 1 base at J; junction bases unmatched: 9. The CDR3 extends over 16 amino acids. CDR3 sequence (DNA): TGTGCCAGCAGAGTTCTAGCGGCGGGTTCCTACAATGAGCAGTTCTTC. This encodes CASRVLAAGSYNEQFF.

There are many counts of this clonotype. The chain has TRBV12-3 or TRBV12-4 and TRBJ2-7; D might be TRBD2 (6 bases). The CDR3 has 15 amino acids. Trimming pared 6 bases from V and 0 bases from J, leaving 15 bases between. The chain's CDR3 is CASRPGTQSSYEQYF. CDR3 nucleotide sequence: TGTGCCAGCAGACCCGGGACTCAGAGCTCCTACGAGCAGTACTTC.

The sample holds many counts of this clonotype. The CDR3 region has the DNA TGTGCCAGCAGCACCCTGGGGGGCGGCGCAGATACGCAGTATTTT. It yields the protein CASSTLGGGADTQYF. The gene calls are TRBV7-2 and TRBJ2-3, with D possibly called TRBD1 or TRBD2 (6 bases each). CDR3 size: 15 residues. In germline, CDR1 is SGHTA, CDR2 FQGNSA. V was trimmed by 5 bases and J by 4 bases, leaving 16 bases between them.

V is TRBV20-1 and J is TRBJ2-3; no reliable D call. The CDR3 has 15 amino acids. The V and J ends lost 4 bases and 2 bases respectively, with 16 bases between them. CDR1 and CDR2 (germline): DFQATT, SNEGSKA (reference sequence). The CDR3 loop reads CSAKHRPYYTDTQYF. For the CDR3, the DNA is TGCAGTGCTAAGCACCGGCCATACTACACAGATACGCAGTATTTT.

This clonotype was seen repeatedly, ten times or more. The gene calls are TRBV12-3 or TRBV12-4 and TRBJ2-2; TRBD1 matches at 10 bases. Germline trimming cut 6 bases from V and 5 bases from J; bases unmatched to any gene: 6. The CDR3 spans 15 residues. CDR3 sequence reads: CASRGQGIRTGELFF. The CDR3 nucleotides are TGTGCCAGCAGGGGACAGGGGATTAGGACCGGGGAGCTGTTTTTT.

The chain combines TRBV3-1 with TRBJ1-2; no clear D. CDR1 and CDR2 (germline): LGHDT, YNNKEL (reference sequence). V was trimmed by 4 bases and J by 6 bases, leaving 12 bases between them. The length of the CDR3 is 13 residues. This chain's CDR3 is CASSPDLSDGYTF. CDR3 nucleotides: TGTGCCAGCAGCCCGGACCTCTCCGATGGCTACACCTTC.

The sample holds a few counts of this clonotype. This chain connects TRBV25-1 to TRBJ2-7, with 9 bases fitting TRBD2. There are 16 residues in the CDR3. The germline CDR1 and CDR2 sequences are MGHDK and SYGVNS. Germline trimming cut 7 bases from V and 5 bases from J; bases unmatched to any gene: 15. CDR3 nucleotides: TGTGCCAGCACCCACGGTGGCCTAGCGGGGTCGGACGAGCAGTACTTC. Translation: CASTHGGLAGSDEQYF.

This clonotype was seen repeatedly, ten times or more. This CDR3 is CASSQDLRLREQYF. The CDR3 DNA reads as TGCGCCAGCAGCCAAGATTTACGGTTGCGCGAGCAGTACTTC. The chain recombines TRBV4-1 with TRBJ2-7; D call uncertain. Germline-derived CDR1 and CDR2 are MGHRA and YSYEKL. V lost 0 bases, J lost 6 bases, and 12 bases lay in between. The CDR3 has 14 amino acids.

This sequence joins TRBV5-1 and TRBJ2-3; 7 bases line up with TRBD2. The CDR3 length is 16 residues. Unmatched junction bases numbered 9, after V lost 0 bases and J lost 5 bases. Per germline, CDR1 SGHRS and CDR2 YFSETQ. CDR3 bases: TGCGCCAGCAGCTTGGTGGGGACTACTTCAGGAGATACGCAGTATTTT. This codes for CASSLVGTTSGDTQYF. Full variable domain (remainder filled in from reference TRBV5-1 and TRBJ2-3): KAGVTQTPRYLIKTRGQQVTLSCSPISGHRSVSWYQQTPGQGLQFLFEYFSETQRNKGNFPGRFSGRQFSNSRSEMNVSTLELGDSALYLCASSLVGTTSGDTQYFGPGTRLTVL.

This clonotype came up many times. This chain connects TRBV5-1 to TRBJ2-5; 7 bases are shared with TRBD2. The CDR3 is 13 amino acids. Germline CDR1 reads SGHRS; CDR2 reads YFSETQ. V shed 4 bases, J shed 5 bases, and the junction held 5 bases outside the gene matches. The CDR3 DNA reads as TGCGCCAGCAGCAAGGACGGGGGGGAGACCCAGTACTTC. Protein product: CASSKDGGETQYF.

In its sample, this clonotype was seen a few times. The rearrangement links TRBV7-2 to TRBJ1-2; maybe TRBD1 (5 bases). The CDR3 length is 16 residues. The germline V gene encodes CDR1 SGHTA and CDR2 FQGNSA. The ends were cut back, 5 bases at V and 0 bases at J, with 16 bases in the middle. The CDR3 region has the DNA TGTGCCAGCAGCACATACGCCGGGACGACTAACTATGGCTACACCTTC. Translated: CASSTYAGTTNYGYTF.

V gene TRBV18 combines with J gene TRBJ2-3; the D is unclear. CDR1 is KGHSH, CDR2 LQKENI, per germline. The CDR3 is made up of 15 amino acids. Trimming left V 1 base short and J 2 bases short, with 10 bases between. The CDR3 coding sequence is TGTGCCAGCTCACCACGAGTCTCCCTCACAGATACGCAGTATTTT. Protein product: CASSPRVSLTDTQYF.

The genes are TRBV3-1 and TRBJ2-5, with D unresolved. From germline, CDR1 is LGHDT and CDR2 YNNKEL (reference sequence). The V end was cut by 4 bases, the J end by 0 bases, with 15 bases between. This CDR3 has 16 amino acids. The CDR3 DNA sequence: TGTGCCAGCAGCCCCGACGATTGGTCCTACCAAGAGACCCAGTACTTC. Translating gives CASSPDDWSYQETQYF.

The rearrangement uses TRBV4-2 and TRBJ2-2, with D uncertain. The CDR3 totals 16 residues. Looked up from germline, CDR1 is LGHNA and CDR2 is YNFKEQ. Trimming cost V 0 bases and J 0 bases, with 8 bases left between them. As DNA, the CDR3 is TGTGCCAGCAGCCAAGAGGCGGTGTCGAACACCGGGGAGCTGTTTTTT. Translating it yields CASSQEAVSNTGELFF.

The V gene is TRBV29-1, the J gene TRBJ1-4; 7 nucleotides agree with TRBD1. The CDR3 spans 14 residues. CDR1 is SQVTM and CDR2 is ANQGSEA in the germline V gene. V shed 6 bases, J shed 8 bases, and the junction held 12 bases outside the gene matches. The DNA of the CDR3 is TGCAGCGTGGGGGCAGGGGGAAGTTACGAAAAACTGTTTTTT. This encodes CSVGAGGSYEKLFF. The full variable domain, with the rest looked up from reference TRBV29-1 and TRBJ1-4, is SAVISQKPSRDICQRGTSLTIQCQVDSQVTMMFWYRQQPGQSLTLIATANQGSEATYESGFVIDKFPISRPNLTFSTLTVSNMSPEDSSIYLCSVGAGGSYEKLFFGSGTQLSVL.

This clonotype was recorded many times. J is TRBJ1-1 and V is TRBV20-1, with D possibly TRBD1 on 5 matching bases. CDR3 length: 13 amino acids. V lost 4 bases and J 5 bases, leaving 14 bases between the germline ends. Germline CDR1 is DFQATT and CDR2 is SNEGSKA (reference sequence). As DNA, the CDR3 is TGCAGTGCTATTAGACAGATTGCTACTGAAGCTTTCTTT. It encodes CSAIRQIATEAFF.

V gene TRBV7-8 combines with J gene TRBJ1-6, with D maybe TRBD1 (6 bases). Germline V lookup: CDR1 SGHVS, CDR2 FQNEAQ. The CDR3 runs to 14 residues. With 5 bases removed from V and 10 bases from J, the gap between germline ends came to 15 bases. The CDR3 spells CASSPRQERSPLHF. The CDR3 DNA is TGTGCCAGCAGCCCGCGACAGGAGCGGTCACCCCTCCACTTT.

V and J are TRBV15 and TRBJ2-7; 9 nucleotides align to TRBD2. V shed 0 bases and J 12 bases; nucleotides not matched to a gene: 12. Per germline, CDR1 LNHNV and CDR2 YYDKDF (reference sequence). This CDR3 spans 15 amino acids. The DNA of the CDR3 is TGTGCCACCAGCAGAGATCTAGCGGGAATTGGCAATCGGTACTTC. It specifies CATSRDLAGIGNRYF.